This T cell receptor (beta chain) is drawn from a study of T cell repertoires in cytomegalovirus infection. At the level of the study: An indication of both CMV infection and matching HLA type came from public TCR beta signatures.

Overall study results and limits: The study found HLA-C-restricted CMV-specific TCR beta clonotypes dominating the ex vivo response.

TCRdb reprocessed the reads with MiXCR, giving one entry per CDR3 protein. The data show roughly 920,000 distinct CDR3 sequences, around 32% seen once. Germline CDR1 and CDR2: PRHDT and FYEKMQ (reference sequence). V was trimmed by 10 bases and J by 6 bases, leaving 13 bases between them. CDR3 size: 12 residues. Details on this clonotype: No antigen is known for it.

The clonotype originates from a human donor in good health (CMV status not recorded). Some clones in this sample may be carry-over from other donors' samples. The source was cultured CD8+ T cells from PBMCs, collected from culture after CMV antigen stimulation. The chain carries TRBV13 and TRBJ2-1; D remains unclear. The CDR3 sequence: CAILSPSNEQFF. The DNA of the CDR3 is TGTGCCATCCTATCCCCGTCCAATGAGCAGTTCTTC.